Listed here are 6 T cell receptor beta chains from one sample, sequenced in a study of blood T cell repertoires in COVID-19. The assay was immunoSEQ multiplex PCR, and TCRdb's table has in-frame clones only and misses some. The sample includes tens of thousands of clones, approximately 89% of them seen just once. Sequenced sample: peripheral blood. The receptors come from a human donor in a cohort sampled during active COVID-19.

This clone showed up just a few times. The chain joins TRBV6-5 to TRBJ2-3, with 9 nucleotides matching TRBD2. Trimming removed 9 bases from V and 10 bases from J; junction bases left unmatched: 14. The CDR3 loop spans 14 amino acids. From germline, CDR1 is MNHEY and CDR2 SVGAGI. The CDR3 nucleotides read TGTGCCAGGCCGGGACTAGCACATTCGGAGTCGCAGTATTTT. The encoded protein is CARPGLAHSESQYF.

The chain has TRBV6-5 and TRBJ2-1; D is perhaps TRBD2 (5 bases). The germline V and J ends were trimmed by 7 bases and 3 bases, with 16 bases remaining between them. The CDR3 is 15 amino acids. The germline CDR1 and CDR2 sequences are MNHEY and SVGAGI. The CDR3 coding sequence is TGTGCCAGCACTCCCAGGAGCGGCCGCTACAATGAGCAGTTCTTC. Amino acids: CASTPRSGRYNEQFF.

This rearrangement joins TRBV27 to TRBJ2-7, with a tentative D call TRBD1 (6 bases). This CDR3 region has 14 residues. Per the germline V gene, CDR1 is MNHEY and CDR2 is SMNVEV (reference sequence). Trimming removed 4 bases at V and 3 bases at J, with 13 bases between. CDR3: CASSSHRARYEQYF. As DNA, the CDR3 is TGTGCCAGCAGTTCCCACAGGGCCCGCTACGAGCAGTACTTC.

This clone occurred a few times. J is TRBJ2-7 and V is TRBV5-1; D not certain. Germline CDR1 SGHRS, CDR2 YFSETQ. This CDR3 comprises 11 residues. The V end lost 2 bases, the J end lost 3 bases, and 3 bases lay between the germline ends. CDR3 region: CASSLYYEQYF. CDR3 DNA: TGCGCCAGCAGCTTATACTACGAGCAGTACTTC.

The J gene is TRBJ1-2, the V gene TRBV5-4; weak D call: TRBD1 (5 bases). Trimming left V 4 bases short and J 4 bases short, with 8 bases between. The CDR3 sequence is 12 residues long. CDR1 is SGHNT, CDR2 YYREEE, per germline (reference sequence). The CDR3 DNA reads as TGTGCCAGCAGCACCGACAGCTATGGCTACACCTTC. This gives the protein CASSTDSYGYTF.

V and J are TRBV3-1 (or the pseudogene TRBV3-2) and TRBJ2-1; D is unclear. Per germline, CDR1 LGHDT and CDR2 YNNKEL (reference sequence). The V end was cut by 1 base, the J end by 12 bases, with 10 bases between. The CDR3 consists of 12 residues. This CDR3 reads CASSQASGVQFF. CDR3 nucleotides: TGTGCCAGCAGCCAAGCCTCGGGTGTGCAGTTCTTC.